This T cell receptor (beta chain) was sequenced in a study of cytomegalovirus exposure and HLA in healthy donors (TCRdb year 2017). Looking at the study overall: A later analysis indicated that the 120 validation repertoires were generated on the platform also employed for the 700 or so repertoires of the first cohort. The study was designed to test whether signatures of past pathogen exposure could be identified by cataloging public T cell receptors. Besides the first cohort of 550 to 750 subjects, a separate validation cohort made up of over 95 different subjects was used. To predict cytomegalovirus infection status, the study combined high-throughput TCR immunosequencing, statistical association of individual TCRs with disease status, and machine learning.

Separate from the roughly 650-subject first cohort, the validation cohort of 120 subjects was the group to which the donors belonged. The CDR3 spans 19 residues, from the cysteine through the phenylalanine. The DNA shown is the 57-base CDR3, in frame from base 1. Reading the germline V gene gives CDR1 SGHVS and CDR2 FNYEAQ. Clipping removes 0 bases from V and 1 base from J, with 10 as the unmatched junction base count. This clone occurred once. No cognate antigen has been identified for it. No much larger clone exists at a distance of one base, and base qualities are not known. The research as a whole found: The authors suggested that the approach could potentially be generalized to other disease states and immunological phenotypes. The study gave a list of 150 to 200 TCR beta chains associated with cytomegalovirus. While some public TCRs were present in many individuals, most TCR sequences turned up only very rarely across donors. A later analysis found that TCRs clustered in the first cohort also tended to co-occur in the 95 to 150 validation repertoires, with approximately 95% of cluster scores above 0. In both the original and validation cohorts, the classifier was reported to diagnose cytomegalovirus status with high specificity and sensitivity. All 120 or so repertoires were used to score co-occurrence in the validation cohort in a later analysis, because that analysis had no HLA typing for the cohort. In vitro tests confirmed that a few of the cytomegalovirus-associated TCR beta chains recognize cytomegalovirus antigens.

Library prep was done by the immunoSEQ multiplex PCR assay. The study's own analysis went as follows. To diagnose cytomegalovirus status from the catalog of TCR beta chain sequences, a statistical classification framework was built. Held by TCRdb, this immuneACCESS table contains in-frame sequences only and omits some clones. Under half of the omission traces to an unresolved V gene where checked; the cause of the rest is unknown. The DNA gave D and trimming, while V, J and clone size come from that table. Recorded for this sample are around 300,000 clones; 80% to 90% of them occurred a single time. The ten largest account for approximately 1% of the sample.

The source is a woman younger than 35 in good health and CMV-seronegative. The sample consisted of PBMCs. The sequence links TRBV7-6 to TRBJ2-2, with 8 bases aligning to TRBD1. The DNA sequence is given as TGTGCCAGCAGCTTAGCGTTTCGGACAGGGAGGAAGAACACCGGGGAGCTGTTTTTT. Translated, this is CASSLAFRTGRKNTGELFF.